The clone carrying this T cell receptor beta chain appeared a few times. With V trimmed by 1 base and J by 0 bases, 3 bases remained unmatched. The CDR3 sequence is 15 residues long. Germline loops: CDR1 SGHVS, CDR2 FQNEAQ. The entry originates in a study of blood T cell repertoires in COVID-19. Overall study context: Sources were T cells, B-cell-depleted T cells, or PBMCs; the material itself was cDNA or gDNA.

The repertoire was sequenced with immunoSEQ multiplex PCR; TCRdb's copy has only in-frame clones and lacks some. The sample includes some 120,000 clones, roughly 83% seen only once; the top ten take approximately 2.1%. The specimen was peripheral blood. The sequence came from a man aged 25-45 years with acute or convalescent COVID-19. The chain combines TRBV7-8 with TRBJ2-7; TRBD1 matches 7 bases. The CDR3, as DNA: TGTGCCAGCAGCTTAGGTGGGGACAGCTCCTACGAGCAGTACTTC. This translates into CASSLGGDSSYEQYF.